The clone carrying this TCR beta chain was observed a handful of times. Its antigen is still unknown. Making TCR cDNA involved 5'RACE template switching, which added UMIs and a universal primer site. TCRdb used MiXCR to reprocess the 5' RACE reads, holding one entry per CDR3 protein. This table holds about 73,000 distinct CDR3 sequences, roughly 7.4% found once. Germline V gives CDR1 WSHSY, CDR2 SAAADI. The V and J ends lost 11 bases and 5 bases respectively, with 13 bases between them. The CDR3 sequence is 12 residues long. These data originate in a study of T cells after yellow fever vaccination. Study-wide results and caveats: Subsequent booster samples again held most clones from primary vaccination (96% CD4, 88% CD8). Across the CD4 and CD8 compartments, a small share of clonotypes was present in both. Researchers cautioned that FACS-sorted repertoires could harbor abundant clonotypes contaminating from the bulk population.

The chain links TRBV10-2 to TRBJ2-1, with D tentatively TRBD2 (5 bases). This material consisted of CD8+ T cells sorted from PBMCs, taken on the day of the yellow fever booster vaccination. This TCR was sampled from a man aged 25 to 40 who received the YFV17D yellow fever vaccine. Here the CDR3 reads CASLVGNNEQFF. CDR3 sequence (DNA): TGCGCCTCGTTGGTCGGGAACAATGAGCAGTTCTTC.